The TCR beta chain under discussion was sequenced for a study of blood T cell repertoires in COVID-19. Assay used: immunoSEQ multiplex PCR; TCRdb lists only in-frame clones, some missing. The sample lists more than 45,000 clones, roughly 90% occurring once. The CDR3 runs to 15 residues. Germline CDR1 and CDR2: SGHAT and FQNNGV. V lost 5 bases and J lost 0, with 12 bases in between. The receptor was derived from a human donor in a cohort sampled during active COVID-19. The chain recombines TRBV11-2 with TRBJ2-3; a weak D match, TRBD2 (5 bases). The material sequenced was peripheral blood. Written as DNA, the CDR3 is TGTGCCAGCAGCGGTGAGACTATTAGCACAGATACGCAGTATTTT. Protein product: CASSGETISTDTQYF.